This entry describes one T cell receptor beta chain. Measured with immunoSEQ multiplex PCR; TCRdb has only the in-frame clones, and not every one. The sample records 310,000 or so clones, about nine tenths being singletons. The entry originates in a study of blood T cell repertoires in COVID-19. The TCR comes from a woman aged 18-35 years who had recovered from COVID-19. The sample was PBMCs or T cells enriched from blood (not recorded which).

The CDR3 is CAISDPKSGSNEKLFF. The CDR3 region has the DNA TGTGCCATCAGTGACCCGAAGTCAGGGTCTAATGAAAAACTGTTTTTT. The chain is built from TRBV10-3 and TRBJ1-4; weak D call: TRBD1 (5 bases). The germline V gene has CDR1 ENHRY and CDR2 SYGVKD. V was cut by 3 bases and J by 3 bases, with 14 bases left in between. CDR3 length: 16 residues.